The source of this T cell receptor (beta chain) is a study of shared clonotypes between healthy human individuals. The naive CD8 subset, CD45RO-negative cells positively selected for CCR7, excluded terminally differentiated effector memory CD45RA+ cells. On this clone itself: Within the sample, other DNA sequences also encode this same CDR3.

CDR3 size: 14 residues. CDR1 SGDLS and CDR2 YYNGEE come from the germline V gene. V lost 0 bases, J lost 8 bases, and 11 bases lay in between. Each subset's genomic DNA was split evenly across several immunoSEQ plates. Here immunoSEQ multiplex PCR was the method, and the copy in TCRdb shows in-frame clones only, minus some. Here the sample spans about 2 million clones, approximately 95% being singletons. The sample taken for sequencing was naive CD8+ T cells sorted from blood. The chain joins TRBV9 to TRBJ1-4; possibly TRBD1 for D (5 bases). This clonotype was obtained from a man aged 18-30 years in good health. The CDR3 region is CASSVGGVNEKLFF. The CDR3 DNA is TGTGCCAGCAGCGTAGGAGGGGTTAACGAAAAACTGTTTTTT.